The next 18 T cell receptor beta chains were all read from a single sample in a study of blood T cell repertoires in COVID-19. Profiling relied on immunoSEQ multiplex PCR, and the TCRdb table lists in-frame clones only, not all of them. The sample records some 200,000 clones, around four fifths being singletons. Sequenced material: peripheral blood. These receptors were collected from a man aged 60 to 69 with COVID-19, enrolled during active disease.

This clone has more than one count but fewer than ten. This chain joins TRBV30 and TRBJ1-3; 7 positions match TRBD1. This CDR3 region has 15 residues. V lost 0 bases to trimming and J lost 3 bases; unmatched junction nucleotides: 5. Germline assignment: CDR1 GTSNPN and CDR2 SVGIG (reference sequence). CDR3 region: CAWSVGTVLGNTIYF. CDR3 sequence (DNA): TGTGCCTGGAGTGTAGGGACAGTCCTTGGAAACACCATATATTTT.

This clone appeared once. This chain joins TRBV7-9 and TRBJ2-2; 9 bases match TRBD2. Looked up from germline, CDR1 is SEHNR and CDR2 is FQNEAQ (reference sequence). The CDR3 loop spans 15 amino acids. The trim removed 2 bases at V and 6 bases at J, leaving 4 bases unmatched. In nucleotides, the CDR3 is TGTGCCAGCAGCTTATTGACTAGCGGTGCCGGGGAGCTGTTTTTT. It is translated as CASSLLTSGAGELFF.

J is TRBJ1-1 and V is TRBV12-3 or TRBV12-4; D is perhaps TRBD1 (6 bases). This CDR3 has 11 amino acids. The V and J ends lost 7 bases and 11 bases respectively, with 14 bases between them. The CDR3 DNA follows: TGTGCCAGCACCCTCCGGGGGGCGGCTTTCTTT. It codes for CASTLRGAAFF.

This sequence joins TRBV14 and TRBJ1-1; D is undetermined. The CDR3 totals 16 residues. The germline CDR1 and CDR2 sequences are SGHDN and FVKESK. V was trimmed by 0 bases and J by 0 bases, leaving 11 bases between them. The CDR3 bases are TGTGCCAGCAGCCAAGATCGGCGGGTTATGAACACTGAAGCTTTCTTT. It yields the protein CASSQDRRVMNTEAFF.

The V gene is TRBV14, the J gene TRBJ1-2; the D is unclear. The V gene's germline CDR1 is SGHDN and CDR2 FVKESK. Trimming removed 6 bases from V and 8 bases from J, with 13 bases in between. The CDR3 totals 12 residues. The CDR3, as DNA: TGTGCCAGCAGTCCCCTCACTTACGGCTACACCTTC. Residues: CASSPLTYGYTF.

The CDR3 loop is CASSPGRNSGNTIYF. The CDR3 DNA reads TGTGCCAGCAGTCCCGGCAGGAACTCTGGAAACACCATATATTTT. J is TRBJ1-3 and V is TRBV11-2; D unclear. CDR1 and CDR2 from the germline V gene are SGHAT and FQNNGV. Trimming removed 6 bases at V and 0 bases at J, with 12 bases between. The CDR3 spans 15 residues. The variable domain in full, with the rest retrieved from reference TRBV11-2 and TRBJ1-3, is EAGVAQSPRYKIIEKRQSVAFWCNPISGHATLYWYQQILGQGPKLLIQFQNNGVVDDSQLPKDRFSAERLKGVDSTLKIQPAKLEDSAVYLCASSPGRNSGNTIYFGEGSWLTVV.

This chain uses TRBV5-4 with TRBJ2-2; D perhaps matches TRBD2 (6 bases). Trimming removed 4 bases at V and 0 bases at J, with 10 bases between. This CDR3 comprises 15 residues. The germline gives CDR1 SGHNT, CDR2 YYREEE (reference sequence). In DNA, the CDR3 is TGTGCCAGCAGCCTTAGCGGTGCGAACACCGGGGAGCTGTTTTTT. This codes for CASSLSGANTGELFF.

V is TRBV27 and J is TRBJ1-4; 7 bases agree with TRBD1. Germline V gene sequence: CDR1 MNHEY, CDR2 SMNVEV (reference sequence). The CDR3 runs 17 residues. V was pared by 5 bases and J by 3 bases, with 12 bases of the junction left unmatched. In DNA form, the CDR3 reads TGTGCCAGCAGTCCGGGCACAGGGGTTCCGGCTAATGAAAAACTGTTTTTT. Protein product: CASSPGTGVPANEKLFF.

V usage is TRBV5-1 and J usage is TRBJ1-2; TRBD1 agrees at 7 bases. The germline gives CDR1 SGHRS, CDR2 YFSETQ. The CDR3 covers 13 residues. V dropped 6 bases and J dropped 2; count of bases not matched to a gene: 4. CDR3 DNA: TGCGCCAGCAAAGAGGGGGCAAACTATGGCTACACCTTC. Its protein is CASKEGANYGYTF. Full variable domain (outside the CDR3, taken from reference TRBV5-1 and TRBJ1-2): KAGVTQTPRYLIKTRGQQVTLSCSPISGHRSVSWYQQTPGQGLQFLFEYFSETQRNKGNFPGRFSGRQFSNSRSEMNVSTLELGDSALYLCASKEGANYGYTFGSGTRLTVV.

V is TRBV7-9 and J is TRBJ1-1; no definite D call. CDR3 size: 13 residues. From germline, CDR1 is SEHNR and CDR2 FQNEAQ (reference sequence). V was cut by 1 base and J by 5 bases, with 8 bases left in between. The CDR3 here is CASSLEPGTEAFF. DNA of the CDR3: TGTGCCAGCAGCTTAGAGCCGGGGACTGAAGCTTTCTTT.

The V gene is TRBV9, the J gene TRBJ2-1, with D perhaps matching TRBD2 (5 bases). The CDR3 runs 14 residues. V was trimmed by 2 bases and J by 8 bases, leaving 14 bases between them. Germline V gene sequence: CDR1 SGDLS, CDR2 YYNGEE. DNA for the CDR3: TGTGCCAGCAGCGTTGACGGGATTGGGGATGAGCAGTTCTTC. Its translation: CASSVDGIGDEQFF.

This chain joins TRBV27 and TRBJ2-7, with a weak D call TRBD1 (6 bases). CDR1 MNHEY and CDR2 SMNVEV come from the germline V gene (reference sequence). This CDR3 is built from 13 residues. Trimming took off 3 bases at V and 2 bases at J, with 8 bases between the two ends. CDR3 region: CASSLAGAYEQYF. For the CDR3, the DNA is TGTGCCAGCAGTTTGGCAGGGGCCTACGAGCAGTACTTC.

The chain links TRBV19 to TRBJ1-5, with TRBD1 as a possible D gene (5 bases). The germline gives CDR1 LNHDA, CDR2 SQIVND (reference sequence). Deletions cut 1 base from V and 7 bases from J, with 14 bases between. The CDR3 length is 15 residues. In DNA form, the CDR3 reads TGTGCCAGTAGTATAGGGGGGAGGGCCCTGCAGCCCCAGCATTTT. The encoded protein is CASSIGGRALQPQHF.

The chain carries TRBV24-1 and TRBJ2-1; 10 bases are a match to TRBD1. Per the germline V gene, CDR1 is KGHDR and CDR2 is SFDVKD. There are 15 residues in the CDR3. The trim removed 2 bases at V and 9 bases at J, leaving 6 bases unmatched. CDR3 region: CATSDSGQGRGEQFF. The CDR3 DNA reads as TGTGCCACCAGTGATTCGGGACAGGGGAGGGGTGAGCAGTTCTTC.

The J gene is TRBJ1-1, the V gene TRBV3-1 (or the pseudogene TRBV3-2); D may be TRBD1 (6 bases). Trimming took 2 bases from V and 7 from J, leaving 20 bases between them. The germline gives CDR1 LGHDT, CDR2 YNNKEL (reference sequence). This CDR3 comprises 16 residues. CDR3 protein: CASSQRGVYRALEAFF. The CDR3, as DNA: TGTGCCAGCAGCCAACGGGGGGTCTACAGGGCCCTTGAAGCTTTCTTT.

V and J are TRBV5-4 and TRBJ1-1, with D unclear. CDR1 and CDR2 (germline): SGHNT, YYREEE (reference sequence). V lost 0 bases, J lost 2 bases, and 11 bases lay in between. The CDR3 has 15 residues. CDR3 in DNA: TGTGCCAGCAGCTTGGGGGCGGGGTCCAACACTGAAGCTTTCTTT. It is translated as CASSLGAGSNTEAFF.

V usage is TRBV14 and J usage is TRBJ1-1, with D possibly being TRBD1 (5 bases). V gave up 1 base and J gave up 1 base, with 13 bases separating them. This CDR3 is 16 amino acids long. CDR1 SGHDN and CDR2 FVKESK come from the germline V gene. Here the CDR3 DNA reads TGTGCCAGCAGCCAAGGATTCCGAGACAGGAACACTGAAGCTTTCTTT. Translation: CASSQGFRDRNTEAFF.

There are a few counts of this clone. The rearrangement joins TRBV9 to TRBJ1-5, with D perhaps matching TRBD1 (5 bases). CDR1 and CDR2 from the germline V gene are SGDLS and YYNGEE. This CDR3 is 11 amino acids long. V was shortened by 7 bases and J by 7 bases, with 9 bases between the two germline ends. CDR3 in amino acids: CASGHQQPQHF. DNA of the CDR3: TGTGCCAGCGGACATCAACAGCCCCAGCATTTT.